This is a list of T cell receptor beta chains from one sample in a study of graft-versus-host responses after intestinal transplantation. Their cognate antigens are unknown. This table comes from immunoSEQ multiplex PCR, and its TCRdb copy is limited to in-frame clones, with some not included. This sample has 90,000 to 130,000 clones; about 93% occur once, and the top ten carry about 0.51%. The starting material was unstimulated CD8+ T cells sorted from spleen or lymph node cells, obtained before intestinal transplant. All receptors come from a human donor who received an intestinal transplant. The CDR3 runs from the conserved cysteine through the conserved F or W. The D gene is left open where the match is weak. Not all rows give a size; the values are once, few, many and, for expanded clones, a class.

>TRBV6-1|TRBD1|NA|TRBJ1-5
TGTGCCAGCGACAGGGGATTAAGCAATCAGCCCCAGCATTTT
CASDRGLSNQPQHF
>TRBV25-1|NA|NA|TRBJ2-5
TGTGCCAGCAGTGAATATAGCGAGACCCAGTACTTC
CASSEYSETQYF
>TRBV7-2|TRBD1|once|TRBJ2-5
TGTGCCAGCAGCTTACAGGGGGAGGAGACCCAGTACTTC
CASSLQGEETQYF
>TRBV7-9|TRBD1|NA|TRBJ2-6
TGTGCCAGCAGACACACAGGGGGCGCTGGGGCCAACGTCCTGACTTTC
CASRHTGGAGANVLTF
>TRBV5-1|NA|NA|TRBJ1-1
TGCGCCAGCAGCTTGCTTAGGGGGATTGTATCTGAAGCTTTCTTT
CASSLLRGIVSEAFF
>TRBV15|NA|NA|TRBJ1-3
TGTGCCACCAGCAGAGAGGGGCGAAGAGGAAACACCATATATTTT
CATSREGRRGNTIYF
>TRBV5-6|TRBD2|NA|TRBJ2-2
TGTGCCAGCAGCTTGGGGGCGGGAGTTAACACCGGGGAGCTGTTTTTT
CASSLGAGVNTGELFF
>TRBV5-8|TRBD1|NA|TRBJ1-5
TGTGCCAGCAGCTTGGGACAGGGGAGTCAGCCCCAGCATTTT
CASSLGQGSQPQHF
>TRBV19|TRBD2|NA|TRBJ2-1
TGTGCCAGTAGTATCGGGCTAGCGGTTGAGCAGTTCTTC
CASSIGLAVEQFF
>TRBV27|NA|NA|TRBJ2-1
TGTGCCAGCAGTTTGCAAGGGGTGGGCAATGAGCAGTTCTTC
CASSLQGVGNEQFF
>TRBV9|TRBD2|once|TRBJ2-7
TGTGCCAGCAGCGGGACTAGCGGTACCTACGAGCAGTACTTC
CASSGTSGTYEQYF
>TRBV19|TRBD1|NA|TRBJ1-1
TGTGCCAGTAGACCAGGGGGAGAAACTGAAGCTTTCTTT
CASRPGGETEAFF
>TRBV9|NA|NA|TRBJ2-1
TGTGCCAGCAGCGGGGCAAATGAGCAGTTCTTC
CASSGANEQFF
>TRBV10-1|TRBD2|NA|TRBJ2-1
TGCGCCAGCAGTGAGAGTAGCGGGAGGTACAATGAGCAGTTCTTC
CASSESSGRYNEQFF
>TRBV9|NA|once|TRBJ2-6
TGTGCCAGCAGCGGTACATCGCCCGGGGCCAACGTCCTGACTTTC
CASSGTSPGANVLTF
>TRBV9|NA|NA|TRBJ2-3
TGTGCCAGCAGCGTCGCGCAGTACACAGATACGCAGTATTTT
CASSVAQYTDTQYF
>TRBV4-1|NA|NA|TRBJ1-6
TGCGCCAGCAGCCCTTATTTGGACAGCGAAAATTCACCCCTCCACTTT
CASSPYLDSENSPLHF
>TRBV19|TRBD1|NA|TRBJ1-2
TGTGCCAGTAGCCCAGGGGGCCCCTATGGCTACACCTTC
CASSPGGPYGYTF
>TRBV6-6|TRBD1|NA|TRBJ1-1
TGTGCCAGCAGTCTCGACAGGGAGGGCACTGAAGCTTTCTTT
CASSLDREGTEAFF
>TRBV15|TRBD2|NA|TRBJ2-4
TGTGCCACCAGCAACTCGGGGGGAGGAAACATTCAGTACTTC
CATSNSGGGNIQYF
>TRBV7-9|NA|NA|TRBJ2-5
TGTGCCAGCAGCGCAGTTGGGGGGAGCGTTCGGGAGACCCAGTACTTC
CASSAVGGSVRETQYF
>TRBV2|NA|once|TRBJ1-5
TGTGCCAGCAGTGTGGCGTTTCAGCCCCAGCATTTT
CASSVAFQPQHF
>TRBV14|TRBD2|NA|TRBJ2-3
TGTGCCAGCAGCCCCCAAACTAGCGGAGTCACAGATACGCAGTATTTT
CASSPQTSGVTDTQYF
>TRBV6-5|NA|once|TRBJ1-1
TGTGCCAGCAGTTACACCCCAGGGGTGGGGATTACTGAAGCTTTCTTT
CASSYTPGVGITEAFF
>TRBV10-3|TRBD1|few|TRBJ2-7
TGTGCCATCAGTGAGGGGGGACAGGGAAGATACGAGCAGTACTTC
CAISEGGQGRYEQYF
>TRBV15|NA|NA|TRBJ2-7
TGTGCCACCAGCAGAGATACAGGGAACTCCTACGAGCAGTACTTC
CATSRDTGNSYEQYF
>TRBV7-9|NA|NA|TRBJ2-5
TGTGCCAGCAGCATCACAAGGGGGCAAGAGACCCAGTACTTC
CASSITRGQETQYF